This T cell receptor beta chain was found in a study of T cells in Graves' hyperthyroidism and ophthalmopathy (dated by TCRdb to between 2018 and 2021). Turning to the overall study: Peripheral blood was sampled at the time of initial diagnosis, prior to any treatment. A discovery cohort of 95 to 100 patients, roughly 45 with Graves' ophthalmopathy and under 60 with stable Graves' hyperthyroidism, was used to find distinguishing TCR V-J signatures. An independent validation cohort of under 20 hyperthyroidism patients and more than 15 patients who later progressed to ophthalmopathy tested prospective prediction of ophthalmopathy. The 100 or so discovery patients were randomly divided into training and test sets at a 7:3 ratio. Thyroid tissue and blood T-cell repertoires from six Graves' hyperthyroidism patients were also compared in the study. After sampling, hyperthyroidism patients received methimazole starting at 30 mg daily, and ophthalmopathy patients received high-dose intravenous methylprednisolone. The paper describes TCR Vbeta CDR3 sequencing of 135 peripheral blood samples, made up of approximately 40 ophthalmopathy patients, roughly 75 hyperthyroidism patients and some 17 progressor patients.

General study outcomes and caveats: Blood samples also contained most of the expanded thyroid clonotypes (frequency above 0.001), which suggests that blood repertoires may reflect thyroid immune responses. In validation, the model predicted progression to ophthalmopathy with around 71% sensitivity and less than 75% specificity, a median of about 6.7 months before onset. Ophthalmopathy was separated from stable hyperthyroidism by a 13 V-J signature model, with 85% to 90% sensitivity and about 84% specificity obtained in cross-validation and 80%/75% obtained in testing. No statistical method was used to set the sample size in advance, and investigators knew the group allocation.

Measured from the cysteine to the phenylalanine, the CDR3 is 15 residues long. Only CDR3 DNA is held: 45 bases, read in frame from base 1. Trimmed from V: 3 bases; trimmed from J: 1 base; junction bases lacking a gene match: 0. From the germline V gene (reference sequence), CDR1 is LNHNV and CDR2 is YYDKDF. This clonotype was found many times. The specificity of this receptor is unknown. Base qualities are not provided; no much larger clone lies one nucleotide away. Amplification of TCR beta CDR3 regions was carried out from RNA transcripts. For the first round of RT-PCR on the TCR CDR3, the HTBI primer set was used together with the Qiagen OneStep RT-PCR kit. Libraries were constructed in a second round of multiplex PCR, after which size selection and purification were carried out. Sequencing of the libraries was done on an Illumina HiSeq2000 using paired-end 100 bp reads. Concerning the study's data processing: Raw data were processed with SOAPnuke, discarding reads with adapters, uncalled bases, mean Phred below 15, or no exact constant-primer or identifier match. High-quality paired reads were merged with COPE v1.2.5, and unique nucleotide sequences were defined as clonotypes. MiTCR v1.1 was used to align the clonotypes against IMGT TRBV, TRBD and TRBJ reference segments. Analysis was restricted to V-J combinations with a frequency above 0.0001, which covered roughly 99% of repertoires. A TCS score was defined as the ratio of F50 (clonal expansion) to E x V (chaos), with BLOSUM62-based TCRdist applied between CDR3 peptides within each V-J. Welch's t-statistics and random forest reduced around 550 V-J features to 13, which were used in a naive Bayes classifier (R e1071). The similarity between thyroid and blood repertoires was quantified using the Morisita-Horn index. TCRdb itself trimmed the public reads at Q25 with fastp, ran MiXCR and retained productive beta chains. Rows are combined by CDR3 protein, so each entry shows the most common genes and DNA. The V and J calls come from TCRdb's annotation, not from the publication. The sample table contains roughly 710,000 distinct CDR3 sequences; only one count was recorded for about 35% of them. The ten top clones hold about a third of the sample.

Stable Graves' hyperthyroidism was defined as the absence of progression to ophthalmopathy over 18 months of follow-up. Hyperthyroidism patients were newly diagnosed, with disease duration under 2 months, and aged 18 to 65 years. Patients with uncontrolled infections, other autoimmune diseases, pregnancy or lactation were excluded. Diagnoses relied on clinical symptoms, serum thyroxine and TRAb, thyroid ultrasound and orbital computed tomography. PBMCs were isolated from about 10 ml of fresh peripheral blood by Ficoll-Paque density gradient centrifugation. Trizol reagent was used to extract total RNA, and RNA quality was then checked on an Agilent 2100 Bioanalyzer.

The chain links TRBV15 with TRBJ1-1; TRBD1 lines up with 12 middle nucleotides. The receptor was derived from a middle-aged woman with Graves' hyperthyroidism. The sample comprised blood. At the DNA level, the sequence is TGTGCCACCAGCAGGGGACAGGGGGCGAACACTGAAGCTTTCTTT. Its translation reads: CATSRGQGANTEAFF.